Below, 30 T cell receptor beta chains from the same sample are listed, as sequenced in a study of blood T cell repertoires in COVID-19. Sequencing was performed with immunoSEQ multiplex PCR; in TCRdb, only in-frame clones are kept and a portion is missing. The sample carries 52,000 or so clones, about nine tenths recorded once. Specimen: peripheral blood. The receptors stem from an older man with acute or convalescent COVID-19.

V gene TRBV6-1 combines with J gene TRBJ2-5; 11 nucleotides align to TRBD2. J lost 5 bases, V lost 0 bases, and 8 bases had no gene match. The CDR3 is made up of 17 amino acids. Germline CDR1 is MNHNS and CDR2 is SASEGT. CDR3 bases: TGTGCCAGCAGTGAAGCAAAACTAGCGGGAGAAGGGGAGACCCAGTACTTC. Amino acid sequence: CASSEAKLAGEGETQYF.

The chain has TRBV7-2 and TRBJ1-2; 9 nucleotides align to TRBD1. From germline, CDR1 is SGHTA and CDR2 FQGNSA. CDR3 size: 16 residues. J lost 8 bases, V lost 3 bases, and 13 bases had no gene match. The CDR3 nucleotides read TGTGCCAGCAGCTTGGGATTTAGGACAGGGGAAGACGGCTACACCTTC. It translates to CASSLGFRTGEDGYTF.

The chain recombines TRBV12-5 with TRBJ2-3, with D possibly matching TRBD2 (6 bases). The CDR3 sequence is 16 residues long. V dropped 1 base and J dropped 2 bases, with 13 bases sitting between them. Germline assignment: CDR1 LGHNT and CDR2 FRNRAP. The CDR3 spells CASGLGRDSYTDTQYF. The CDR3 nucleotides read TGTGCTAGTGGTTTGGGCCGGGACTCTTACACAGATACGCAGTATTTT.

This rearrangement joins TRBV19 to TRBJ2-4, with 11 bases aligning to TRBD2. Trimming removed 6 bases from V and 6 bases from J; junction bases left unmatched: 7. Germline loops: CDR1 LNHDA, CDR2 SQIVND (reference sequence). CDR3 length: 15 amino acids. The CDR3 DNA sequence: TGTGCCAGTAGAGCCGGAGGGACTAGCGGAAACATTCAGTACTTC. It codes for CASRAGGTSGNIQYF.

V usage is TRBV7-2 and J usage is TRBJ2-3; 8 bases are a match to TRBD1. The ends lost 5 bases at V and 0 bases at J; junction bases unmatched: 4. This CDR3 is 15 amino acids long. In germline, CDR1 is SGHTA, CDR2 FQGNSA. The CDR3 reads CASSPGGVSTDTQYF. The DNA for the CDR3 is TGTGCCAGCAGCCCAGGGGGCGTAAGCACAGATACGCAGTATTTT.

This clone has just one count. The chain employs TRBV14 and TRBJ2-7; 7 bases are a match to TRBD1. Per germline, CDR1 SGHDN and CDR2 FVKESK. The J segment lost 0 bases and the V segment lost 4 bases, leaving 9 bases of the junction unmatched. CDR3 length equals 16 residues. CDR3: CASSRFTTGNSYEQYF. In nucleotides, the CDR3 is TGTGCCAGCAGCCGATTCACGACAGGGAACTCCTACGAGCAGTACTTC.

The chain combines TRBV2 with TRBJ2-1, with 8 bases aligning to TRBD2. After removal of 5 bases from V and 1 base from J, the junction contained 7 bases not matched to a gene. Germline CDR1 is SNHLY and CDR2 is FYNNEI. This CDR3 region has 16 residues. CDR3 amino acids: CASSIPGTSSYNEQFF. The CDR3 DNA follows: TGTGCCAGCAGTATCCCCGGGACTAGTTCCTACAATGAGCAGTTCTTC.

The chain has TRBV5-1 and TRBJ1-6; D not resolved. V was trimmed by 2 bases and J by 10 bases, leaving 13 bases between them. The germline CDR1 and CDR2 sequences are SGHRS and YFSETQ. This CDR3 comprises 14 residues. The CDR3 DNA follows: TGCGCCAGCAGCTTTAATAGCTATGAGTCACCCCTCCACTTT. Protein product: CASSFNSYESPLHF.

This sequence joins TRBV11-2 and TRBJ2-5; 14 positions match TRBD2. The ends lost 5 bases at V and 5 bases at J; junction bases unmatched: 4. The CDR3 totals 15 residues. CDR1 SGHAT and CDR2 FQNNGV come from the germline V gene. CDR3 in amino acids: CASSATSGGVETQYF. The CDR3 bases are TGTGCCAGCAGCGCGACTAGCGGGGGGGTGGAGACCCAGTACTTC.

The chain carries TRBV5-1 and TRBJ2-1, with D perhaps matching TRBD1 (6 bases). Germline V lookup: CDR1 SGHRS, CDR2 YFSETQ. The V gene lost 3 bases and the J gene lost 4 bases, with 14 bases spanning the gap. The length of the CDR3 is 15 residues. CDR3 residues: CASSSEGQTYNEQFF. The CDR3 region has the DNA TGCGCCAGCAGCTCAGAAGGACAGACTTACAATGAGCAGTTCTTC.

Of note for this clone: Mismatch with germline at one junction end may stem from a read error. This chain connects TRBV7-7 to TRBJ2-2; 8 nucleotides match TRBD1. This CDR3 comprises 17 residues. The germline gives CDR1 SSHAT, CDR2 FNYEAQ (reference sequence). This CDR3 is CASSSTMWTGTTGELFF. CDR3 bases: TGTGCTAGCAGCTCCACAATGTGGACAGGGACAACCGGGGAGCTGTTTTTT.

The chain couples TRBV7-2 to TRBJ1-2; 8 nucleotides line up with TRBD1. This CDR3 spans 15 amino acids. Germline V gene data show CDR1 as SGHTA and CDR2 as FQGNSA. Trimming removed 5 bases from V and 3 bases from J; junction bases left unmatched: 8. The CDR3 loop reads CASSPGTGPYYGYTF. The CDR3 DNA sequence: TGTGCCAGCAGCCCCGGGACAGGTCCTTACTATGGCTACACCTTC.

The V gene is TRBV30, the J gene TRBJ1-3; D is perhaps TRBD1 (6 bases). V was clipped by 5 bases and J by 2 bases, with 13 bases between them. In germline, CDR1 is GTSNPN, CDR2 SVGIG (reference sequence). The CDR3 is 14 amino acids. The CDR3 here is CAWETQGPGNTIYF. For the CDR3, the DNA is TGTGCCTGGGAAACCCAGGGGCCTGGAAACACCATATATTTT. The full variable domain, completed using reference TRBV30 and TRBJ1-3, is SQTIHQWPATLVQPVGSPLSLECTVEGTSNPNLYWYRQAAGRGLQLLFYSVGIGQISSEVPQNLSASRPQDRQFILSSKKLLLSDSGFYLCAWETQGPGNTIYFGEGSWLTVV.

This clone was counted once. This chain links TRBV6-5 with TRBJ2-1; D possibly corresponds to TRBD1 (5 bases). With 6 bases removed from V and 0 bases from J, the gap between germline ends came to 6 bases. Germline V gene data show CDR1 as MNHEY and CDR2 as SVGAGI. This CDR3 spans 13 amino acids. CDR3 loop: CASRDNSYNEQFF. CDR3 sequence (DNA): TGTGCCAGCAGGGACAACTCCTACAATGAGCAGTTCTTC.

The chain uses TRBV9 and TRBJ2-7; a weak D match, TRBD2 (6 bases). Germline CDR1 is SGDLS and CDR2 is YYNGEE. CDR3 size: 13 residues. Trimming removed 3 bases from V and 10 bases from J, with 17 bases in between. This CDR3 is CASSEELRDQQYF. CDR3 nucleotides: TGTGCCAGCAGCGAAGAGTTGCGGGACCAACAGTACTTC. Full variable domain (missing parts from reference TRBV9 and TRBJ2-7): DSGVTQTPKHLITATGQRVTLRCSPRSGDLSVYWYQQSLDQGLQFLIQYYNGEERAKGNILERFSAQQFPDLHSELNLSSLELGDSALYFCASSEELRDQQYFGPGTRLTVT.

The V call is TRBV18, the J call TRBJ1-4; 7 bases agree with TRBD1. The CDR3 contains 15 residues. Germline V gives CDR1 KGHSH, CDR2 LQKENI. The V segment lost 5 bases and the J segment 8 bases; nucleotides outside the gene matches: 11. The CDR3 loop reads CASSSGQVVLEKLFF. The CDR3 DNA reads as TGTGCCAGCTCATCTGGACAGGTTGTTCTGGAAAAACTGTTTTTT.

The chain has TRBV7-9 and TRBJ2-1; D is undetermined. The CDR3 covers 13 residues. Germline V gene sequence: CDR1 SEHNR, CDR2 FQNEAQ (reference sequence). V was pared by 0 bases and J by 4 bases, with 4 bases between. CDR3 coding DNA: TGTGCCAGCAGCTTAGCCACTTACAATGAGCAGTTCTTC. This codes for CASSLATYNEQFF.

The rearrangement uses TRBV4-1 and TRBJ1-4, with 11 bases lining up with TRBD1. This CDR3 has 16 amino acids. Unmatched junction bases numbered 2, after V lost 0 bases and J lost 5 bases. Germline V lookup: CDR1 MGHRA, CDR2 YSYEKL. This CDR3 is CASSQDGTGGNEKLFF. CDR3 DNA: TGCGCCAGCAGCCAAGATGGGACAGGGGGAAATGAAAAACTGTTTTTT.

The rearrangement joins TRBV5-1 to TRBJ2-3, with TRBD2 identical over 12 bases. Germline CDR1 reads SGHRS; CDR2 reads YFSETQ. The junction had 6 bases not matched to a gene; V was cut back by 2 bases and J by 5 bases. CDR3 length equals 16 residues. The CDR3 sequence: CASSFPPGLAGDTQYF. DNA for the CDR3: TGCGCCAGCAGCTTCCCACCGGGACTAGCGGGAGATACGCAGTATTTT.

The DNA for the CDR3 is TGCAGCTGGAGCGGGAGGAACCCGCCCAATGAGCAGTTCTTC. Translating it yields CSWSGRNPPNEQFF. The V call is TRBV29-1, the J call TRBJ2-1, with 9 bases lining up with TRBD2. The germline V gene encodes CDR1 SQVTM and CDR2 ANQGSEA. The CDR3 loop spans 14 amino acids. Germline trimming cut 8 bases from V and 6 bases from J; bases unmatched to any gene: 11.

The table lists this clone with a few counts. The chain combines TRBV7-3 with TRBJ2-2, with TRBD1 matching over 11 bases. V shed 4 bases, J shed 5 bases, and the junction held 3 bases outside the gene matches. Germline lookup yields CDR1 SGHTA and CDR2 FQGTGA. CDR3 length: 15 residues. This CDR3 is CASSSGDRGTGELFF. For the CDR3, the DNA is TGTGCCAGCAGCTCCGGGGACAGGGGGACCGGGGAGCTGTTTTTT.

V and J are TRBV25-1 and TRBJ2-5, with TRBD2 matching 8 bases. V lost 3 bases and J lost 2; bases outside the gene matches: 5. Germline CDR1 and CDR2: MGHDK and SYGVNS. The CDR3 is made up of 15 amino acids. The DNA of the CDR3 is TGTGCCAGCAGTGATTATCGGGAGGGACAAGAGACCCAGTACTTC. This sequence encodes CASSDYREGQETQYF.

The chain uses TRBV2 and TRBJ1-5; D possibly corresponds to TRBD1 (6 bases). This CDR3 comprises 14 residues. The germline gives CDR1 SNHLY, CDR2 FYNNEI. V dropped 6 bases and J dropped 3 bases, with 12 bases sitting between them. CDR3 DNA sequence: TGTGCCAGCAGCCCCGGACAGTACAATCAGCCCCAGCATTTT. Residues: CASSPGQYNQPQHF.

This chain uses TRBV4-1 with TRBJ2-3; 10 bases are shared with TRBD2. Trimming cost V 3 bases and J 5 bases; bases outside gene matches: 17. Germline CDR1 is MGHRA and CDR2 is YSYEKL. This CDR3 comprises 19 residues. The CDR3 sequence: CASSHPGDIAGGRGDTQYF. The CDR3 DNA follows: TGCGCCAGCAGCCACCCTGGGGATATAGCGGGGGGCCGAGGAGATACGCAGTATTTT.

This chain uses TRBV3-1 (or the pseudogene TRBV3-2) with TRBJ1-5, with D tentatively TRBD1 (5 bases). The germline V gene encodes CDR1 LGHDT and CDR2 YNNKEL (reference sequence). V lost 3 bases to trimming and J lost 1 base, with 10 bases between them. The CDR3 is made up of 15 amino acids. The CDR3 bases are TGTGCCAGCAGCCAGAGTCCAGGGAGCAATCAGCCCCAGCATTTT. This translates into CASSQSPGSNQPQHF.

The chain has TRBV13 and TRBJ2-1; 11 bases fit TRBD2. This CDR3 spans 15 amino acids. Per germline, CDR1 PRHDT and CDR2 FYEKMQ (reference sequence). V dropped 4 bases and J dropped 5; count of bases not matched to a gene: 4. CDR3 loop: CASSSLAGGDNEQFF. The CDR3 coding sequence is TGTGCCAGCAGCTCCCTAGCGGGGGGCGACAATGAGCAGTTCTTC.

This clone was seen a handful of times. The V gene is TRBV6-5, the J gene TRBJ1-6; D uncertain. The V end was cut by 6 bases, the J end by 10 bases, with 16 bases between. The CDR3 has 14 residues. Looked up from germline, CDR1 is MNHEY and CDR2 is SVGAGI. The chain's CDR3 is CASSPRSGGSPLHF. The CDR3 nucleotides read TGTGCCAGCAGCCCCCGTTCTGGCGGGTCACCCCTCCACTTT.

This clone was counted a single time. The rearrangement links TRBV6-5 to TRBJ1-1; D is perhaps TRBD1 (6 bases). The germline CDR1 and CDR2 sequences are MNHEY and SVGAGI. Trimming removed 0 bases from V and 4 bases from J, with 12 bases in between. The CDR3 contains 15 residues. CDR3 nucleotides: TGTGCCAGCAGTTACTCCCGACAGGTGAGCACTGAAGCTTTCTTT. Residues: CASSYSRQVSTEAFF.

The J gene is TRBJ2-3, the V gene TRBV6-5; 8 nucleotides agree with TRBD2. The CDR3 consists of 12 residues. Unmatched junction bases numbered 4, after V lost 6 bases and J lost 8 bases. Germline V lookup: CDR1 MNHEY, CDR2 SVGAGI. The CDR3 DNA reads TGTGCCAGCAGCCAGGCGGGGGGTACGCAGTATTTT. Translated, it gives CASSQAGGTQYF.

The V call is TRBV7-9, the J call TRBJ1-3, with a possible D match to TRBD1 (6 bases). V was pared by 3 bases and J by 3 bases, with 9 bases between. This CDR3 region has 14 residues. Germline V CDR1 and CDR2: SEHNR, FQNEAQ (reference sequence). CDR3 amino acids: CASSFTGFGNTIYF. As DNA, the CDR3 is TGTGCCAGCAGCTTTACAGGGTTTGGAAACACCATATATTTT.